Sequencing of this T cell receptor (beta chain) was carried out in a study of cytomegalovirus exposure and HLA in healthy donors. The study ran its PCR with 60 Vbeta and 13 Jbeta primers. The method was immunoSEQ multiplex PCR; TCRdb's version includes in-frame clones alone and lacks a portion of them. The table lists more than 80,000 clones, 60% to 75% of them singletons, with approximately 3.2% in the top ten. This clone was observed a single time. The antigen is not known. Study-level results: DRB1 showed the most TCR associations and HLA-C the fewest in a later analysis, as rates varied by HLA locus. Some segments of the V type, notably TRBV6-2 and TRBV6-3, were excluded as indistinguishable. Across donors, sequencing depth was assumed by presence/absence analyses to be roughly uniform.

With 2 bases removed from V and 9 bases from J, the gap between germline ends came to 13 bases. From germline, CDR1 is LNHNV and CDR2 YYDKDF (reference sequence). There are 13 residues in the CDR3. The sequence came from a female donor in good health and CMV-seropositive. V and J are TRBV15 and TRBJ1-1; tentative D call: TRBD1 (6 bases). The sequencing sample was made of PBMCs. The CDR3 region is CATSRPRGGKAFF. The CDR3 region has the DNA TGTGCCACCAGCAGACCCCGAGGGGGAAAAGCTTTCTTT.